This T cell receptor (beta chain) was sequenced for a study of Tregs in tolerant kidney transplant recipients. Study observations and caveats: Nucleotide sequences could not be compared across some patients' samples due to primer changes.

The method was immunoSEQ multiplex PCR; TCRdb's version includes in-frame clones alone and lacks a portion of them. Its table lists tens of thousands of clones. This clone shows up as medium-sized by frequency. What it recognizes is unknown. Read data end 3 residues before the CDR3 end; the end is taken from the germline J gene. CD4+CD25+CD127- Tregs, CD4+CD25- non-Tregs, CD4 and CD8 cells were sorted. Germline V gene lookup returns CDR1 SGHRS and CDR2 YFSETQ. The ends were cut back, 1 base at V and 8 bases at J, with 15 bases in the middle. The CDR3 covers 15 residues. The clonotype was recovered from a human donor who received a combined kidney and bone marrow transplant. The sample in question was CD4+ T cells from blood, obtained before the transplant. V and J are TRBV5-1 and TRBJ1-4; maybe TRBD1 (5 bases). CDR3: CASSLSGPGGEKLFF. The CDR3 bases that were read are TGCGCCAGCAGCTTGTCAGGGCCCGGGGGGGAAAAA.